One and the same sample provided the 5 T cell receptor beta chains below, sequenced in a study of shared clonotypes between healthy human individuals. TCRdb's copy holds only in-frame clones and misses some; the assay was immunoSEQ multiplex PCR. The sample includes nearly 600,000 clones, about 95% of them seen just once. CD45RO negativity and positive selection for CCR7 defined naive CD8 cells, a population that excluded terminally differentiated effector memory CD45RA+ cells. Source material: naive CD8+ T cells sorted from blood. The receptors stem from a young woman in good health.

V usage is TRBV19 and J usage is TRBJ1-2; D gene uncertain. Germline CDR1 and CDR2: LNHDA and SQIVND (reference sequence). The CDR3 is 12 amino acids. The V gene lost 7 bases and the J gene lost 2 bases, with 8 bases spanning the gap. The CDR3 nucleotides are TGTGCCAGTATTACGGGGAACTATGGCTACACCTTC. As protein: CASITGNYGYTF.

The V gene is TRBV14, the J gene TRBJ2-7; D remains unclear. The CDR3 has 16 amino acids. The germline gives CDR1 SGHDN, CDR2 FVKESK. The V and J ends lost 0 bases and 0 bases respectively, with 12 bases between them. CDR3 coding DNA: TGTGCCAGCAGCCAAGACTATCTGGAGAGCTCCTACGAGCAGTACTTC. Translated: CASSQDYLESSYEQYF.

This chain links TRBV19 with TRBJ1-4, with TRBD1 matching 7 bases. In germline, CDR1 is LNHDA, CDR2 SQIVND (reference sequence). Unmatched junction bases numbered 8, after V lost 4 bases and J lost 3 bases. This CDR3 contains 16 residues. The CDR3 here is CASSTQRDSSNEKLFF. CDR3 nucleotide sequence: TGTGCCAGTAGTACCCAGAGGGACAGTTCTAATGAAAAACTGTTTTTT.

The CDR3 nucleotides read TGTGCCAGCAGTTACTCCAAGGACAGTTCGAACACTGAAGCTTTCTTT. It encodes CASSYSKDSSNTEAFF. The rearrangement uses TRBV6-5 and TRBJ1-1, with D possibly matching TRBD1 (6 bases). The length of the CDR3 is 16 residues. Trimming cost V 0 bases and J 1 base, with 12 bases left between them. In germline, CDR1 is MNHEY, CDR2 SVGAGI.

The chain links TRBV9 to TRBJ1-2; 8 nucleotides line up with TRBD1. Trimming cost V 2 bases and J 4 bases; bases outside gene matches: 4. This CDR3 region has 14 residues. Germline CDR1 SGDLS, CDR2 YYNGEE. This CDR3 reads CASSVGTGGYGYTF. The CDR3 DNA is TGTGCCAGCAGCGTGGGTACAGGGGGCTATGGCTACACCTTC.